The T cell receptor (beta chain) described here comes from a study of monozygotic twins with inflammatory bowel disease. Whole-study results and caveats: Between concordant and discordant twins, repertoire similarity failed to differ, a result that limited power may explain. A distinction between different T cell subtypes was not possible. The analysis yielded no support for one strong signal or clonotype associated with IBD.

In regard to this clonotype: What it recognizes is unknown.

Both the TCRalpha cDNA and the TCRbeta cDNA were taken through two nested PCRs, lasting approximately 16 and 10 cycles. TCRdb reanalyzed the 5' RACE reads, giving one entry per CDR3 protein sequence and no DNA. The listing contains some 450,000 distinct CDR3 sequences. Germline-derived CDR1 and CDR2 are SGHRS and YFSETQ. The length of the CDR3 is 16 residues. The TCR comes from a human donor with ulcerative colitis or Crohn's disease, or a healthy co-twin of an affected twin (not recorded which). The sequencing sample was made of blood. The genes are TRBV5-1 and TRBJ2-1; TCRdb indicates TRBD2, and absent DNA this call remains unverified. This CDR3 reads CASSRGTLESYNEQFF.